Sequencing of this TCR beta chain was carried out in a study of blood T cell repertoires in COVID-19. The CDR3 is 15 amino acids. V was shortened by 5 bases and J by 0 bases, with 10 bases between the two germline ends. CDR1 and CDR2 from the germline V gene are KGHSH and LQKENI. Profiling relied on immunoSEQ multiplex PCR, and the TCRdb table lists in-frame clones only, not all of them. Here the sample spans approximately 140,000 clones, around 87% being singletons. The clonotype comes from a man aged 70 or older with active COVID-19. The source material was peripheral blood. The J gene is TRBJ1-4, the V gene TRBV18; D is possibly TRBD1 (5 bases). The CDR3 nucleotides are TGTGCCAGCTCAAAAGGGGTAGCAACTAATGAAAAACTGTTTTTT. Its translation is CASSKGVATNEKLFF.